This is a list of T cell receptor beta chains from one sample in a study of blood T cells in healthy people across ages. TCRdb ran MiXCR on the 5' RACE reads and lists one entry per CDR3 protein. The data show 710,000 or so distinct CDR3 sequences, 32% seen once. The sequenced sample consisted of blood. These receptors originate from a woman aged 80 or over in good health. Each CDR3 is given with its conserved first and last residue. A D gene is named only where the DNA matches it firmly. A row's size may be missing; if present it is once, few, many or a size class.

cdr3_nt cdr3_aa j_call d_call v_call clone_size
TGCAGTGCTTCTTACGACAGGCATTCCGAGACCCAGTACTTC CSASYDRHSETQYF TRBJ2-5 . TRBV20-1 .
TGTGCCAGCAGTTACGGATCACTGGGACAGGGCGTCGCCTATGGCTACACCTTC CASSYGSLGQGVAYGYTF TRBJ1-2 TRBD1 TRBV6-2/TRBV6-3 many
TGCGCCAGCAGCGCGGGCCCTAAGAGGGGCGAGCAGTACTTC CASSAGPKRGEQYF TRBJ2-7 . TRBV5-1 .
TGTGCCAGCAGCTTGTCCCAGACAGGGGCAAGCTACACCTTC CASSLSQTGASYTF TRBJ1-2 TRBD1 TRBV7-9 .
TGTGCCAGCAGCCAAGATCTTAGCGTGCTGCCTAATGAAAAACTGTTTTTT CASSQDLSVLPNEKLFF TRBJ1-4 . TRBV4-2 many
TGTGCCAGCAGCGAGGCCCCTCAGGGGGCCAAATCACCCCTCCACTTT CASSEAPQGAKSPLHF TRBJ1-6 TRBD1 TRBV9 .
TGCAGCGTTGAACCTAGCACAGATACGCAGTATTTT CSVEPSTDTQYF TRBJ2-3 . TRBV29-1 many
TGTGCCAGCGGTAGGGCTAGCGGCACAGATACGCAGTATTTT CASGRASGTDTQYF TRBJ2-3 . TRBV12-3/TRBV12-4 many
TGCAGTGCTAGTGATCCCAGACAGGGGGCGAGAGGCTACACCTTC CSASDPRQGARGYTF TRBJ1-2 TRBD1 TRBV20-1 many
TGTGCCAGCAGCTCGGACAGGGGGCCTTTCTGCACCTTC CASSSDRGPFCTF TRBJ1-2 TRBD1 TRBV7-2 once
TGTGCCAGCAGCGCCGATTTCGGGACTAGCGGGGGGGCCAATCTTGTACAGGAGACCCAGTACTTC CASSADFGTSGGANLVQETQYF TRBJ2-5 TRBD2 TRBV7-8 .
TGTGCCAGCAGCGGTAGCGGACAGTACAATGAGCAGTTCTTC CASSGSGQYNEQFF TRBJ2-1 . TRBV9 many